A selection of T cell receptor beta chains follows, all from one sample in a study of blood T cells in healthy people across ages. TCRdb re-called the 5' RACE reads with MiXCR, one entry per CDR3 protein. This sample has 780,000 or so distinct CDR3 sequences, with roughly 25% found just once. This sample also appeared in a second study, on T cells of mothers and their children.

The sequenced material came from blood. These receptor sequences come from a boy between 10 and 17 years old in good health. CDR3s include the opening cysteine and the closing phenylalanine or tryptophan. The order of the fields is V gene, D gene, clone size, J gene, CDR3 DNA, CDR3 protein. A D gene is named only where the DNA matches it firmly. The listing skips clone size in some rows; elsewhere it reads once, few, many or a size class.

v_call: TRBV2
d_call: .
clone_size: many
j_call: TRBJ1-2
cdr3_nt: TGTGCCAGCCGGGACAACTATGGCTACACCTTC
cdr3_aa: CASRDNYGYTF

v_call: TRBV27
d_call: TRBD2
clone_size: few
j_call: TRBJ2-3
cdr3_nt: TGTGCCAGCAGCCCTCGGGAGGGGGAGACAGATACGCAGTATTTT
cdr3_aa: CASSPREGETDTQYF

v_call: TRBV27
d_call: TRBD1
clone_size: once
j_call: TRBJ1-2
cdr3_nt: TGTGCCAGCAAGACAGGGTGGGAGGCTAACTATGGCTACACCTTC
cdr3_aa: CASKTGWEANYGYTF

v_call: TRBV28
d_call: TRBD2
clone_size: .
j_call: TRBJ2-5
cdr3_nt: TGTGCCAGCAGTTCTCGTAGCGGGACTATGGAGACCCAGTACTTC
cdr3_aa: CASSSRSGTMETQYF

v_call: TRBV11-2
d_call: .
clone_size: few
j_call: TRBJ2-5
cdr3_nt: TGTGCCAGCAGCTTTTTGTACCCCTCGGAGACCCAGTACTTC
cdr3_aa: CASSFLYPSETQYF

v_call: TRBV18
d_call: TRBD1
clone_size: .
j_call: TRBJ2-7
cdr3_nt: TGTGCCAGCTCACAAACAGGGGGGACGACCTACGAGCAGTACTTC
cdr3_aa: CASSQTGGTTYEQYF

v_call: TRBV6-2/TRBV6-3
d_call: .
clone_size: .
j_call: TRBJ2-6
cdr3_nt: TGTGCCAGCAGTTACGGTACAGGTCTCTCTGGGGCCAACGTCCTGACTTTC
cdr3_aa: CASSYGTGLSGANVLTF

v_call: TRBV7-9
d_call: TRBD1
clone_size: .
j_call: TRBJ1-6
cdr3_nt: TGTGCCAGCAGCTTCGAGGGACAGGTCGGTTCACCCCTCCACTTT
cdr3_aa: CASSFEGQVGSPLHF

v_call: TRBV9
d_call: .
clone_size: .
j_call: TRBJ1-2
cdr3_nt: TGTGCCAGCAGCGTAATGGACGGACAGCCTGATAACTATGGCTACACCTTC
cdr3_aa: CASSVMDGQPDNYGYTF

v_call: TRBV29-1
d_call: .
clone_size: .
j_call: TRBJ2-1
cdr3_nt: TGCAGCGTTGATCGGGTAGAGCAGTTCTTC
cdr3_aa: CSVDRVEQFF

v_call: TRBV28
d_call: .
clone_size: few
j_call: TRBJ2-7
cdr3_nt: TGTGCCAGCATCGGGCCCAGGGGATCCTACGAGCAGTACTTC
cdr3_aa: CASIGPRGSYEQYF

v_call: TRBV28
d_call: .
clone_size: few
j_call: TRBJ1-5
cdr3_nt: TGTGCCAGCAGTTTAGGGCCGCGGCAGCCCCAGCATTTT
cdr3_aa: CASSLGPRQPQHF

v_call: TRBV10-3
d_call: TRBD1
clone_size: .
j_call: TRBJ2-7
cdr3_nt: TGTGCCATCAGTGATTCGGGACAGAGCTACGAGCAGTACTTC
cdr3_aa: CAISDSGQSYEQYF

v_call: TRBV12-3/TRBV12-4
d_call: TRBD1
clone_size: few
j_call: TRBJ2-3
cdr3_nt: TGTGCCAGCAGTTGGACAGGGGCGGACACAGATACGCAGTATTTT
cdr3_aa: CASSWTGADTDTQYF

v_call: TRBV11-2
d_call: .
clone_size: .
j_call: TRBJ1-1
cdr3_nt: TGTGCCAGCAGCTCGGGGACCCCTGAAGCTTTCTTT
cdr3_aa: CASSSGTPEAFF

v_call: TRBV7-2
d_call: TRBD1
clone_size: few
j_call: TRBJ2-5
cdr3_nt: TGTGCCAGCAGCTTTTACGGACAGGGGGCAGGGACCCAGTACTTC
cdr3_aa: CASSFYGQGAGTQYF

v_call: TRBV6-5
d_call: .
clone_size: few
j_call: TRBJ2-7
cdr3_nt: TGTGCCAGCAGTTACTCGGGGGGTAGGTCCTACGAGCAGTACTTC
cdr3_aa: CASSYSGGRSYEQYF

v_call: TRBV2
d_call: .
clone_size: .
j_call: TRBJ2-1
cdr3_nt: TGTGCCAGCAGTGATCTCCCACCCCAAAATGAGCAGTTCTTC
cdr3_aa: CASSDLPPQNEQFF

v_call: TRBV4-3
d_call: .
clone_size: few
j_call: TRBJ2-5
cdr3_nt: TGCGCCAGCAGCCAAGATATCCTTGGGGAGACCCAGTACTTC
cdr3_aa: CASSQDILGETQYF

v_call: TRBV27
d_call: TRBD1
clone_size: few
j_call: TRBJ2-7
cdr3_nt: TGTGCCAGCAGTTTCCTGACAGGGCTCTCCTACGAGCAGTACTTC
cdr3_aa: CASSFLTGLSYEQYF

v_call: TRBV28
d_call: .
clone_size: few
j_call: TRBJ2-3
cdr3_nt: TGTGCCAGCAGTTTTGCGCAGGGAGAGGATACGCAGTATTTT
cdr3_aa: CASSFAQGEDTQYF

v_call: TRBV20-1
d_call: TRBD2
clone_size: .
j_call: TRBJ2-1
cdr3_nt: TGCAGTGCTCCGGGATGGGCGGGAGTTGGGAATGAGCAGTTCTTC
cdr3_aa: CSAPGWAGVGNEQFF

v_call: TRBV29-1
d_call: TRBD1
clone_size: few
j_call: TRBJ2-1
cdr3_nt: TGCAGCGTTGGACAGGGTCACAATGAGCAGTTCTTC
cdr3_aa: CSVGQGHNEQFF

v_call: TRBV4-1
d_call: .
clone_size: .
j_call: TRBJ2-6
cdr3_nt: TGCGCCAGCAGCCAACATTTCGTCTCTGGGGCCAACGTCCTGACTTTC
cdr3_aa: CASSQHFVSGANVLTF

v_call: TRBV5-5
d_call: .
clone_size: .
j_call: TRBJ2-1
cdr3_nt: TGTGCCAGCAGCTTCGGGAAGGAGCAGTTCTTC
cdr3_aa: CASSFGKEQFF

v_call: TRBV28
d_call: .
clone_size: .
j_call: TRBJ2-1
cdr3_nt: TGTGCCAGCAGTTTTAGGGTAGTCTACAACAATGAGCAGTTCTTC
cdr3_aa: CASSFRVVYNNEQFF

v_call: TRBV6-2/TRBV6-3
d_call: .
clone_size: many
j_call: TRBJ1-5
cdr3_nt: TGTGCCAGCAGTTACATGCATAGTGGGGTAGGAGGCAATCAGCCCCAGCATTTT
cdr3_aa: CASSYMHSGVGGNQPQHF

v_call: TRBV20-1
d_call: .
clone_size: few
j_call: TRBJ2-2
cdr3_nt: TGCAGTGCTAGAGGCGACTCCTCCGGCGGGGAGCTGTTTTTT
cdr3_aa: CSARGDSSGGELFF

v_call: TRBV7-8
d_call: .
clone_size: .
j_call: TRBJ2-7
cdr3_nt: TGTGCCAGCAGCTTAGAAGAAGGGGTAGGGCAGACCCTCTACGAGCAGTACTTC
cdr3_aa: CASSLEEGVGQTLYEQYF

v_call: TRBV3-1
d_call: TRBD1
clone_size: .
j_call: TRBJ2-5
cdr3_nt: TGTGCCAGCAGCCCAGGGACAGGGGGCGGAGAGACCCAGTACTTC
cdr3_aa: CASSPGTGGGETQYF

v_call: TRBV12-3/TRBV12-4
d_call: .
clone_size: few
j_call: TRBJ2-3
cdr3_nt: TGTGCCAGCAGCTCGTTTAGCACAGATACGCAGTATTTT
cdr3_aa: CASSSFSTDTQYF

v_call: TRBV6-2/TRBV6-3
d_call: .
clone_size: .
j_call: TRBJ2-5
cdr3_nt: TGTGCCAGCAGTTACGGGGAGTCAGGACCCGAGGAGACCCAGTACTTC
cdr3_aa: CASSYGESGPEETQYF

v_call: TRBV9
d_call: .
clone_size: .
j_call: TRBJ2-7
cdr3_nt: TGTGCCAGCAGCGTAGGTCTGGAGATGTCCTACGAGCAGTACTTC
cdr3_aa: CASSVGLEMSYEQYF

v_call: TRBV29-1
d_call: .
clone_size: few
j_call: TRBJ1-1
cdr3_nt: TGCAGCGCCCGGGACGGGGAGTACACTGAAGCTTTCTTT
cdr3_aa: CSARDGEYTEAFF

v_call: TRBV20-1
d_call: .
clone_size: many
j_call: TRBJ1-4
cdr3_nt: TGCAGTGCTAGAGATGTACAGGGAATGGTGTTTTTT
cdr3_aa: CSARDVQGMVFF

v_call: TRBV3-1
d_call: .
clone_size: .
j_call: TRBJ2-4
cdr3_nt: TGCGCCAGCAGCCAGGGGACTGGACCGGGGAACATTCAGTACTTC
cdr3_aa: CASSQGTGPGNIQYF

v_call: TRBV12-3/TRBV12-4
d_call: TRBD2
clone_size: .
j_call: TRBJ2-7
cdr3_nt: TGTGCCAGTGGGTGGGGGCGGGGGGAATACGAGCAGTACTTC
cdr3_aa: CASGWGRGEYEQYF

v_call: TRBV11-1
d_call: .
clone_size: few
j_call: TRBJ1-3
cdr3_nt: TGTGCCAGCAGCCTCTGGGGCGGGACACCAAGGAAGAGCGGCCTATTCTCTGGAAACACCATATATTTT
cdr3_aa: CASSLWGGTPRKSGLFSGNTIYF

v_call: TRBV27
d_call: .
clone_size: few
j_call: TRBJ2-3
cdr3_nt: TGTGCCAGCATTCCGATCGGGGCAGGGAGGTCAGATACGCAGTATTTT
cdr3_aa: CASIPIGAGRSDTQYF

v_call: TRBV20-1
d_call: .
clone_size: few
j_call: TRBJ2-5
cdr3_nt: TGCAGTGCTAGAGACCTACGGGGGCGGTGGATGGCCCAGTACTTC
cdr3_aa: CSARDLRGRWMAQYF

v_call: TRBV10-3
d_call: .
clone_size: .
j_call: TRBJ2-3
cdr3_nt: TGTGCCATCAGTGAGTCGACGGGGACACCCGAAGTCGCAGATACGCAGTATTTT
cdr3_aa: CAISESTGTPEVADTQYF

v_call: TRBV27
d_call: .
clone_size: .
j_call: TRBJ1-2
cdr3_nt: TGTGCCAGCACTTTATCGCATGAATATGGCTACACCTTC
cdr3_aa: CASTLSHEYGYTF

v_call: TRBV5-1
d_call: TRBD1
clone_size: .
j_call: TRBJ2-7
cdr3_nt: TGCGCCAGCAGCTGGAACAGGGGGCCCTACGAGCAGTACTTC
cdr3_aa: CASSWNRGPYEQYF

v_call: TRBV7-2
d_call: .
clone_size: .
j_call: TRBJ2-5
cdr3_nt: TGTGCCAGCAGCTTAAACTTCGGCGGCCAAGAGACCCAGTACTTC
cdr3_aa: CASSLNFGGQETQYF

v_call: TRBV7-6
d_call: .
clone_size: .
j_call: TRBJ2-7
cdr3_nt: TGTGCCAGCAGCCTCCTTATCGGGGCTAGCCACGAGCAGTACTTC
cdr3_aa: CASSLLIGASHEQYF

v_call: TRBV6-5
d_call: .
clone_size: few
j_call: TRBJ1-5
cdr3_nt: TGTGCCAGCAGTTACTCGGGTTATCAGCCCCAGCATTTT
cdr3_aa: CASSYSGYQPQHF

v_call: TRBV18
d_call: TRBD1
clone_size: .
j_call: TRBJ2-1
cdr3_nt: TGTGCCAGCTCACCTGCCGGGACAGTTTACAATGAGCAGTTCTTC
cdr3_aa: CASSPAGTVYNEQFF

v_call: TRBV12-3/TRBV12-4
d_call: TRBD1
clone_size: few
j_call: TRBJ1-4
cdr3_nt: TGTGCCAGCAGCCGGACAGGGATAAATGAAAAACTGTTTTTT
cdr3_aa: CASSRTGINEKLFF

v_call: TRBV9
d_call: .
clone_size: .
j_call: TRBJ2-5
cdr3_nt: TGTGCCAGCAGCGGGGGTCTGGGGTACGGAGAGACCCAGTACTTC
cdr3_aa: CASSGGLGYGETQYF

v_call: TRBV7-2
d_call: TRBD2
clone_size: .
j_call: TRBJ2-3
cdr3_nt: TGTGCCAGCAGCCGTAGCGGGGGGGCGGGAGATACGCAGTATTTT
cdr3_aa: CASSRSGGAGDTQYF

v_call: TRBV7-2
d_call: TRBD2
clone_size: few
j_call: TRBJ2-2
cdr3_nt: TGTGCCAGCAGCCCCGGGCTAGCGGGAGCGGACACCGGGGAGCTGTTTTTT
cdr3_aa: CASSPGLAGADTGELFF

v_call: TRBV20-1
d_call: TRBD2
clone_size: .
j_call: TRBJ2-7
cdr3_nt: TGCAGTGCTAGAGATCCGGCGGGAGGGGATTACGAGCAGTACTTC
cdr3_aa: CSARDPAGGDYEQYF

v_call: TRBV29-1
d_call: TRBD1
clone_size: .
j_call: TRBJ1-4
cdr3_nt: TGCAGCGTTTCAGGGGGGGATGAAAAACTGTTTTTT
cdr3_aa: CSVSGGDEKLFF

v_call: TRBV12-5
d_call: TRBD2
clone_size: few
j_call: TRBJ2-5
cdr3_nt: TGTGCTAGTGGTTTGGTCCGGGGGACTAGCGGGGGCCAAGAGACCCAGTACTTC
cdr3_aa: CASGLVRGTSGGQETQYF

v_call: TRBV29-1
d_call: .
clone_size: .
j_call: TRBJ2-7
cdr3_nt: TGCAGCGCTCTCTATAGCTCCTACGAGCAGTACTTC
cdr3_aa: CSALYSSYEQYF

v_call: TRBV27
d_call: .
clone_size: few
j_call: TRBJ2-3
cdr3_nt: TGTGCCAGCAGTTACAGAATTAGCACAGATACGCAGTATTTT
cdr3_aa: CASSYRISTDTQYF

v_call: TRBV14
d_call: .
clone_size: .
j_call: TRBJ2-7
cdr3_nt: TGTGCCAGCAGCCAAGTGGGAGCAGTCTACGAGCAGTACTTC
cdr3_aa: CASSQVGAVYEQYF